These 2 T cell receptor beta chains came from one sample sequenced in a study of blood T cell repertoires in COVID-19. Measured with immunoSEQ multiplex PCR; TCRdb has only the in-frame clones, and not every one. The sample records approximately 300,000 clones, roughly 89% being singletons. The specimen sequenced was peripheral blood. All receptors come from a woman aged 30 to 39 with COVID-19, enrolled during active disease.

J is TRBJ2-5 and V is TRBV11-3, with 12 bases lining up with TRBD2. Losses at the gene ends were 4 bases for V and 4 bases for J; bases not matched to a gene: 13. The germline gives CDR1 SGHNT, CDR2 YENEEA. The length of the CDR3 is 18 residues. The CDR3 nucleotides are TGTGCCAGCAGCTCCCCGAGCCTAGCGGGGGGGCGGGGAGAGACCCAGTACTTC. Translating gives CASSSPSLAGGRGETQYF.

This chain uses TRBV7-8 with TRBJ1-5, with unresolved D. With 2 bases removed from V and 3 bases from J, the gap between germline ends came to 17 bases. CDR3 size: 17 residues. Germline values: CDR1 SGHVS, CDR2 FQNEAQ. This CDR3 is CASSLFERVRLNQPQHF. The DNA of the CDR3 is TGTGCCAGCAGCTTATTTGAGCGGGTACGGCTCAATCAGCCCCAGCATTTT.